The 27 T cell receptor beta chains in this list originate from one sample, sequenced in a study of metastatic and nonmetastatic thyroid tumors. TCRdb re-called clones via MiXCR from the PCR reads. Seen here are about 35,000 clones, 25% to 30% observed once, and the top ten hold 7.8%. Thyroid surgery was performed in patients who had received no treatment beforehand. The sequenced sample consisted of blood. The source is a female donor with papillary thyroid cancer or a benign thyroid nodule (not recorded which). Some clones in this sample may be carry-over from other donors' samples.

The chain joins TRBV20-1 to TRBJ2-3; D remains unclear. CDR1 is DFQATT and CDR2 is SNEGSKA in the germline V gene (reference sequence). The CDR3 is 15 residues long. Between the trimmed V and J ends, which lost 2 bases and 0 bases, there was a span of 12 bases. The CDR3 loop is CSARYGATSTDTQYF. CDR3 sequence (DNA): TGCAGTGCTAGATATGGCGCAACTAGCACAGATACGCAGTATTTT.

This clone was seen ten or more times. The V and J genes are TRBV9 and TRBJ1-1; possibly TRBD1 for D (5 bases). The CDR3 runs to 15 residues. V dropped 0 bases and J dropped 4 bases, with 13 bases sitting between them. The germline CDR1 and CDR2 sequences are SGDLS and YYNGEE. The DNA for the CDR3 is TGTGCCAGCAGCGTAGGAGGCGGGGGGGTCACTGAAGCTTTCTTT. It is translated as CASSVGGGGVTEAFF.

This clone was detected many times. The chain uses TRBV10-3 and TRBJ1-5; D is perhaps TRBD1 (5 bases). The length of the CDR3 is 12 residues. V dropped 9 bases and J dropped 2 bases, with 8 bases sitting between them. Germline CDR1 is ENHRY and CDR2 is SYGVKD. This CDR3 reads CAMGEGNQPQHF. For the CDR3, the DNA is TGTGCCATGGGGGAGGGCAATCAGCCCCAGCATTTT.

This clone was detected only a few times. This may stem from a read error, because a much larger clone lies one nucleotide away. The gene calls are TRBV29-1 and TRBJ2-7; weak D call: TRBD1 (5 bases). CDR1 SQVTM and CDR2 ANQGSEA come from the germline V gene. CDR3 length equals 14 residues. Between the trimmed V and J ends, which lost 4 bases and 0 bases, there was a span of 13 bases. This CDR3 is CSVVIDRVSYEQYF. The CDR3 nucleotides are TGCAGCGTTGTAATTGACAGAGTCTCCTACGAGCAGTACTTC.

To note about this clone: Other DNA sequences from this sample encode an identical CDR3 as well. This chain links TRBV15 with TRBJ1-2; D might be TRBD1 (5 bases). CDR3 size: 14 residues. Germline values: CDR1 LNHNV, CDR2 YYDKDF (reference sequence). V lost 0 bases, J lost 8 bases, and 13 bases lay in between. The CDR3 spells CATSRDQGVWGYTF. The CDR3 DNA reads as TGTGCCACCAGCAGAGATCAGGGTGTATGGGGCTACACCTTC.

By share, this clone counts as medium-sized. DNA of the CDR3: TGTGCCAGCAGTCCCGACGCAGGGTGGGCGCAGTATTTT. Translating gives CASSPDAGWAQYF. The V gene is TRBV6-1, the J gene TRBJ2-3, with D maybe TRBD1 (5 bases). The CDR3 spans 13 residues. Germline CDR1 MNHNS, CDR2 SASEGT. The V end was cut by 5 bases, the J end by 10 bases, with 16 bases between.

This clone was observed at least ten times. This sequence joins TRBV20-1 and TRBJ1-5; D is ambiguous. The germline CDR1 and CDR2 sequences are DFQATT and SNEGSKA (reference sequence). Trimming took off 0 bases at V and 5 bases at J, with 8 bases between the two ends. CDR3 length equals 13 residues. The CDR3 is CSARDSEYQPQHF. As DNA, the CDR3 is TGCAGTGCTAGAGATTCAGAGTATCAGCCCCAGCATTTT.

Turning to this clone: The junction and the germline gene differ at one end; a read error may be behind it. The CDR3 nucleotides are TGTGCCAGAAGGATAGAAAATTCACCCCTCAACTTT. Protein sequence: CARRIENSPLNF. This chain links TRBV6-1 with TRBJ1-6; D gene ambiguous. This CDR3 region has 12 residues. Germline lookup yields CDR1 MNHNS and CDR2 SASEGT.

As concerns this clone: Germline is not matched at one junction end, which may reflect a read error. This chain uses TRBV7-9 with TRBJ1-1, with 8 bases that match TRBD1. The CDR3 contains 14 residues. Germline values: CDR1 SEHNR, CDR2 FQNEAQ (reference sequence). The CDR3 loop reads CASSLQGGNTDAFF. In DNA form, the CDR3 reads TGTGCCAGCAGTCTACAGGGGGGTAACACTGACGCTTTCTTT.

In its sample, this clone ranks as medium-sized. The chain links TRBV6-1 to TRBJ1-2; D may be TRBD1 (5 bases). From germline, CDR1 is MNHNS and CDR2 SASEGT. CDR3 length: 15 amino acids. The germline V and J ends were trimmed by 1 base and 4 bases, with 13 bases remaining between them. CDR3 nucleotide sequence: TGTGCCAGCAGTGAAGGGGGGGGGAGCGGCTATGGCTACACCTTC. Translation: CASSEGGGSGYGYTF.

This clone was seen at least ten times. This rearrangement joins TRBV5-1 to TRBJ1-1; maybe TRBD1 (5 bases). This CDR3 comprises 13 residues. Between the trimmed V and J ends, which lost 0 bases and 7 bases, there was a span of 10 bases. CDR1 is SGHRS and CDR2 is YFSETQ in the germline V gene. The CDR3 nucleotides read TGCGCCAGCAGCTTGGGCCAGGGACGTGAAGCTTTCTTT. Translation gives CASSLGQGREAFF.

This clone showed up many times. The chain carries TRBV11-3 and TRBJ2-5; TRBD1 might be the D (5 bases). V lost 1 base, J lost 1 base, and 10 bases lay in between. CDR3 length equals 15 residues. CDR1 SGHNT and CDR2 YENEEA come from the germline V gene. Written as DNA, the CDR3 is TGTGCCAGCAGCTTAGTTTTGGACACCCAAGAGACCCAGTACTTC. Translated: CASSLVLDTQETQYF. Full variable domain (outside the CDR3, taken from reference TRBV11-3 and TRBJ2-5): EAGVVQSPRYKIIEKKQPVAFWCNPISGHNTLYWYLQNLGQGPELLIRYENEEAVDDSQLPKDRFSAERLKGVDSTLKIQPAELGDSAVYLCASSLVLDTQETQYFGPGTRLLVL.

This clone has ten or more counts. It may be a read error: a sequence one base away is much more abundant. The chain links TRBV19 to TRBJ2-7; D is ambiguous. The germline gives CDR1 LNHDA, CDR2 SQIVND (reference sequence). The CDR3 spans 14 residues. Deletions cut 3 bases from V and 1 base from J, with 10 bases between. The CDR3 nucleotides are TGTGCCAGTAGTATCTGTACGGCTTCCTACGAGCAGTACTTC. It yields the protein CASSICTASYEQYF.

This clone was seen ten or more times. The V and J genes are TRBV6-1 and TRBJ2-5; D gene uncertain. The CDR3 has 17 residues. The germline gives CDR1 MNHNS, CDR2 SASEGT. Trimming took 6 bases from V and 5 from J, leaving 25 bases between them. CDR3: CASRGRRRQILWETQYF. In DNA, the CDR3 is TGTGCCAGCAGGGGAAGAAGGCGGCAAATTCTCTGGGAGACCCAGTACTTC.

This clone counts as medium-sized. The chain employs TRBV6-1 and TRBJ1-3; D not resolved. V was shortened by 4 bases and J by 0 bases, with 10 bases between the two germline ends. Per the germline V gene, CDR1 is MNHNS and CDR2 is SASEGT. The CDR3 is 15 amino acids. The CDR3 here is CASSAQLGSGNTIYF. In nucleotides, the CDR3 is TGTGCCAGCAGTGCACAACTGGGCTCTGGAAACACCATATATTTT.

V and J are TRBV24-1 and TRBJ1-5, with D tentatively TRBD1 (6 bases). This CDR3 region has 15 residues. Germline CDR1 and CDR2: KGHDR and SFDVKD. The V gene lost 5 bases and the J gene lost 5 bases, with 15 bases spanning the gap. The CDR3 DNA sequence: TGTGCCACCAGTGGAGGGGGGCTACGGGATCAGCCCCAGCATTTT. This encodes CATSGGGLRDQPQHF.

This clone was observed a few times. V usage is TRBV5-1 and J usage is TRBJ2-7; D call uncertain. V was trimmed by 4 bases and J by 3 bases, leaving 8 bases between them. Germline assignment: CDR1 SGHRS and CDR2 YFSETQ. The CDR3 is 12 amino acids. CDR3 in DNA: TGCGCCAGCAGCCACGTGGGCTACGAGCAGTACTTC. Translation gives CASSHVGYEQYF.

The chain carries TRBV6-1 and TRBJ1-2, with D possibly matching TRBD1 (6 bases). V was trimmed by 6 bases and J by 7 bases, leaving 15 bases between them. The CDR3 sequence is 13 residues long. Per germline, CDR1 MNHNS and CDR2 SASEGT. For the CDR3, the DNA is TGTGCCAGCAGAGCCGGGACACTCCGTGGCTACACCTTC. It translates to CASRAGTLRGYTF.

With respect to this clone: This likely comes from a read error, as the CDR3 has no conserved phenylalanine or tryptophan at its end. The J gene is TRBJ2-1, the V gene TRBV7-3; 10 bases map to TRBD1. The CDR3 has 14 amino acids. Germline V gene lookup returns CDR1 SGHTA and CDR2 FQGTGA. DNA of the CDR3: TGTTCCAGCAGCTTAGGGGACAGGGGAGATGAGCAGTTCTAC. Translation gives CSSSLGDRGDEQFY.

At least ten counts were recorded for this clone. The rearrangement uses TRBV5-1 and TRBJ1-6; D remains ambiguous. With 4 bases removed from V and 7 bases from J, the gap between germline ends came to 12 bases. This CDR3 has 14 amino acids. Per germline, CDR1 SGHRS and CDR2 YFSETQ. CDR3 coding DNA: TGCGCCAGCAGCCCGGACCCACTCAATTCACCCCTCCACTTT. Encoded protein: CASSPDPLNSPLHF.

Concerning this clone: One end of the junction does not line up with germline, which may come from a read error. The chain links TRBV7-9 to TRBJ1-1; D call uncertain. The germline V gene encodes CDR1 SEHNR and CDR2 FQNEAQ (reference sequence). The CDR3 has 14 amino acids. The CDR3 protein is CARSLEFSNTEAIF. The CDR3 bases are TGTGCCAGAAGTTTGGAGTTTTCGAACACTGAAGCTATCTTT.

The table lists this clone with a count of one. The chain couples TRBV7-9 to TRBJ2-7; 9 bases fit TRBD2. Germline loops: CDR1 SEHNR, CDR2 FQNEAQ (reference sequence). CDR3 size: 15 residues. Trimming removed 3 bases from V and 5 bases from J; junction bases left unmatched: 8. CDR3: CASSFAGGGGHEQYF. The CDR3 DNA reads TGTGCCAGCAGCTTCGCTGGCGGGGGGGGACACGAGCAGTACTTC. Supplemented by reference TRBV7-9 and TRBJ2-7, the full variable domain reads DTGVSQNPRHKITKRGQNVTFRCDPISEHNRLYWYRQTLGQGPEFLTYFQNEAQLEKSRLLSDRFSAERPKGSFSTLEIQRTEQGDSAMYLCASSFAGGGGHEQYFGPGTRLTVT.

This sequence joins TRBV4-2 and TRBJ2-1; 7 nucleotides match TRBD2. The germline CDR1 and CDR2 sequences are LGHNA and YNFKEQ. The CDR3 spans 16 residues. V was clipped by 4 bases and J by 7 bases; unmatched bases: 13. CDR3 region: CASSPLSGGRGNEQFF. The CDR3 nucleotides read TGTGCCAGCAGCCCCCTATCTGGCGGGAGAGGGAATGAGCAGTTCTTC.

J is TRBJ2-3 and V is TRBV4-1, with 13 bases fitting TRBD2. The J segment lost 5 bases and the V segment lost 1 base, leaving 6 bases of the junction unmatched. CDR1 MGHRA and CDR2 YSYEKL come from the germline V gene. This CDR3 has 17 amino acids. CDR3 amino acids: CASSQATSGRVRDTQYF. The CDR3 nucleotides read TGCGCCAGCAGCCAAGCAACTAGCGGGAGGGTTCGAGATACGCAGTATTTT.

This clone occurred many times. V and J are TRBV19 and TRBJ1-2; a weak D match, TRBD1 (6 bases). The V gene lost 5 bases and the J gene lost 7 bases, with 17 bases spanning the gap. CDR3 size: 14 residues. The germline V gene has CDR1 LNHDA and CDR2 SQIVND (reference sequence). Written as DNA, the CDR3 is TGTGCCAGTAGTCTTCCGGGCAGGGGATCTGGCTACACCTTC. Residues: CASSLPGRGSGYTF.

This clone was seen ten or more times. The J gene is TRBJ2-1, the V gene TRBV3-1; D could derive from TRBD1 or TRBD2 (5 bases each). The CDR3 extends over 16 amino acids. Germline loops: CDR1 LGHDT, CDR2 YNNKEL (reference sequence). Trimming left V 1 base short and J 4 bases short, with 14 bases between. The DNA for the CDR3 is TGTGCCAGCAGCCAAGGGGGGATGATCTCGTACAATGAGCAGTTCTTC. Translating it yields CASSQGGMISYNEQFF.

The chain carries TRBV5-1 and TRBJ1-6; D gene ambiguous. CDR1 and CDR2 from the germline V gene are SGHRS and YFSETQ. V dropped 5 bases and J dropped 7 bases, with 16 bases sitting between them. CDR3 length: 15 amino acids. The CDR3 spells CASRDSVAPNSPLHF. The DNA of the CDR3 is TGCGCCAGCAGGGACTCTGTAGCGCCGAATTCACCCCTCCACTTT.